The clone carrying this T cell receptor (beta chain) appeared once. Assay used: immunoSEQ multiplex PCR; TCRdb lists only in-frame clones, some missing. This sample has about 120,000 clones, with 80% to 90% found just once. The data stem from a study of control samples from healthy donors and cancer patients. Germline V CDR1 and CDR2: KGHSY, FQNENV. V was clipped by 4 bases and J by 0 bases, with 7 bases between them. The CDR3 is 14 residues long. The material sequenced was PBMCs. V usage is TRBV16 and J usage is TRBJ2-1, with D unresolved. The sequence derives from a woman between 50 and 59 years old with colorectal cancer. Here the CDR3 DNA reads TGTGCCAGCAGCCTACAGAGCTCCTACAATGAGCAGTTCTTC. Its translation is CASSLQSSYNEQFF.